One sample yielded the 21 T cell receptor beta chains listed below, sequenced in a study of T cells in Graves' hyperthyroidism and ophthalmopathy. From RNA transcripts, TCR beta CDR3 regions were amplified. When the TCR CDR3 underwent first-round RT-PCR, the HTBI primer set was used. TCRdb recomputed calls from the multiplex PCR reads with MiXCR, one row per CDR3 protein. Among around 420,000 distinct CDR3 sequences listed, more than 15% were seen once. Specimen: blood. The receptor source for this set is a young woman with Graves' hyperthyroidism.

This clonotype was observed many times. The J gene is TRBJ2-3, the V gene TRBV9; D unclear. This CDR3 has 12 amino acids. Trimming stripped 3 bases from V and 8 bases from J, with 10 bases between. In germline, CDR1 is SGDLS, CDR2 YYNGEE. As DNA, the CDR3 is TGTGCCAGCAGCGCCTCCGTGGGTACGCAGTATTTT. It yields the protein CASSASVGTQYF.

The chain has TRBV12-3 or TRBV12-4 and TRBJ2-1, with 15 bases matching TRBD2. The length of the CDR3 is 18 residues. Trimming cost V 6 bases and J 3 bases; bases outside gene matches: 9. The CDR3 nucleotides are TGTGCCAGCAGCCGACGGACTAGCGGGAGGGCTTACTACAATGAGCAGTTCTTC. Translating it yields CASSRRTSGRAYYNEQFF.

This clonotype was counted only a few times. The gene calls are TRBV4-1 and TRBJ2-3; 7 bases are a match to TRBD2. Unmatched junction bases numbered 5, after V lost 4 bases and J lost 4 bases. The germline CDR1 and CDR2 sequences are MGHRA and YSYEKL. The length of the CDR3 is 14 residues. In nucleotides, the CDR3 is TGCGCCAGCAGCCCGTCGGCGGGGGCAGATACGCAGTATTTT. It encodes CASSPSAGADTQYF.

This clonotype showed up just a few times. It is likely a read error, because the conserved phenylalanine at the end of the CDR3 is missing. J is TRBJ1-1 and V is TRBV4-1; D perhaps matches TRBD1 (5 bases). The germline V gene has CDR1 MGHRA and CDR2 YSYEKL. V was clipped by 8 bases and J by 0 bases, with 13 bases between them. The CDR3 runs to 14 residues. CDR3 protein: CASAKTELNTEAFV. Here the CDR3 DNA reads TGCGCCAGCGCCAAGACAGAGTTGAACACTGAAGCTTTCGTT.

This clonotype was detected ten times or more. The chain recombines TRBV11-2 with TRBJ2-5; D gene unclear. V lost 3 bases to trimming and J lost 2 bases, with 7 bases between them. Germline assignment: CDR1 SGHAT and CDR2 FQNNGV. There are 13 residues in the CDR3. Here the CDR3 DNA reads TGTGCCAGCAGCTTTCAGCTGCAAGAGACCCAGTACTTC. Its protein is CASSFQLQETQYF.

The chain couples TRBV5-8 to TRBJ2-7; possible D gene TRBD1, 5 bases. Germline V gives CDR1 SGHTS, CDR2 YDEGEE. Trimming stripped 4 bases from V and 4 bases from J, with 15 bases between. The CDR3 is 14 residues long. The CDR3: CASSAQQGGYEQYF. DNA for the CDR3: TGTGCCAGCAGCGCGCAGCAGGGTGGGTACGAGCAGTACTTC.

This clonotype was counted at least ten times. The chain is built from TRBV2 and TRBJ2-1; TRBD2 agrees at 11 bases. V gave up 5 bases and J gave up 5 bases; unmatched junction bases: 5. The CDR3 consists of 15 residues. Germline V lookup: CDR1 SNHLY, CDR2 FYNNEI. CDR3 residues: CASSKTGLADNEQFF. The CDR3 DNA is TGTGCCAGCAGTAAGACGGGACTAGCGGACAATGAGCAGTTCTTC. Using reference TRBV2 and TRBJ2-1 for the parts outside the CDR3, the full variable domain is EPEVTQTPSHQVTQMGQEVILRCVPISNHLYFYWYRQILGQKVEFLVSFYNNEISEKSEIFDDQFSVERPDGSNFTLKIRSTKLEDSAMYFCASSKTGLADNEQFFGPGTRLTVL.

This clonotype was detected many times. The V gene is TRBV18, the J gene TRBJ1-1; TRBD1 matches at 8 bases. The CDR3 consists of 15 residues. J lost 7 bases, V lost 4 bases, and 11 bases had no gene match. The germline V gene has CDR1 KGHSH and CDR2 LQKENI. In DNA, the CDR3 is TGTGCCAGCTCACTATATCCGGGACAGGCCCTTGAAGCTTTCTTT. This codes for CASSLYPGQALEAFF.

This clonotype was counted many times. V usage is TRBV12-3 or TRBV12-4 and J usage is TRBJ2-7, with 11 positions matching TRBD1. Germline trimming cut 2 bases from V and 3 bases from J; bases unmatched to any gene: 12. The CDR3 is 18 amino acids. CDR3 sequence: CASSLRVSGQGVGYEQYF. The CDR3, as DNA: TGTGCCAGCAGTTTAAGAGTTTCGGGACAGGGGGTTGGCTACGAGCAGTACTTC.

Points on this clonotype: A read error may be the cause here, since a much bigger clone is one base away. V and J are TRBV6-5 and TRBJ1-2; no reliable D call. Germline assignment: CDR1 MNHEY and CDR2 SVGAGI. CDR3 length: 12 amino acids. V was shortened by 5 bases and J by 8 bases, with 12 bases between the two germline ends. The CDR3 region is CASSHAIEGYTF. CDR3 nucleotides: TGTGCCAGCAGTCACGCAATAGAAGGCTACACCTTC.

This clonotype was recorded at least ten times. V gene TRBV28 combines with J gene TRBJ1-5; the D gene is possibly TRBD1 (5 bases). CDR3 length: 16 amino acids. Germline CDR1 MDHEN, CDR2 SYDVKM. V lost 4 bases, J lost 0 bases, and 13 bases lay in between. CDR3 sequence: CASSSGRGDSNQPQHF. CDR3 nucleotide sequence: TGTGCCAGCAGTTCGGGGCGAGGGGATAGCAATCAGCCCCAGCATTTT.

The table lists this clonotype with a few counts. J is TRBJ1-5 and V is TRBV30; 7 bases align to TRBD1. The J segment lost 2 bases and the V segment lost 7 bases, leaving 11 bases of the junction unmatched. The CDR3 totals 15 residues. CDR1 is GTSNPN and CDR2 is SVGIG in the germline V gene (reference sequence). The CDR3 region has the DNA TGTGCCTACCGAATCTCAGGGGGAGGCAATCAGCCCCAGCATTTT. Its protein is CAYRISGGGNQPQHF.

This clonotype has a handful of counts. V gene TRBV18 combines with J gene TRBJ1-6; the D is unclear. V was shortened by 6 bases and J by 10 bases, with 13 bases between the two germline ends. This CDR3 comprises 13 residues. The V gene's germline CDR1 is KGHSH and CDR2 LQKENI. The CDR3: CASSPSRESPLHF. The CDR3 bases are TGTGCCAGCTCCCCTAGTCGAGAGTCACCCCTCCACTTT.

In this sample, this clonotype turned up a few times. DNA for the CDR3: TGTGCCAGCAACGACCGTACAGAGACCGGGGAGCTGTTTTTT. Translated, it gives CASNDRTETGELFF. The chain carries TRBV7-2 and TRBJ2-2; D uncertain. CDR1 SGHTA and CDR2 FQGNSA come from the germline V gene. This CDR3 comprises 14 residues. Trimming took 7 bases from V and 5 from J, leaving 14 bases between them.

This chain connects TRBV5-1 to TRBJ2-4, with D possibly TRBD2 on 7 matching bases. V was shortened by 4 bases and J by 0 bases, with 14 bases between the two germline ends. Germline V gene sequence: CDR1 SGHRS, CDR2 YFSETQ. The CDR3 length is 16 residues. Here the CDR3 reads CASSTSGGPAKNIQYF. The CDR3 DNA reads TGCGCCAGCAGCACCTCGGGGGGCCCAGCCAAAAACATTCAGTACTTC.

The chain employs TRBV20-1 and TRBJ2-3, with 9 bases matching TRBD1. This CDR3 contains 17 residues. Germline CDR1 and CDR2: DFQATT and SNEGSKA (reference sequence). Germline trimming cut 0 bases from V and 7 bases from J; bases unmatched to any gene: 14. In nucleotides, the CDR3 is TGCAGTGCTAGAGACCCAAATGGACAGGGGCGGGGAAATACGCAGTATTTT. This sequence encodes CSARDPNGQGRGNTQYF.

This clonotype was seen repeatedly, ten times or more. V and J are TRBV12-3 or TRBV12-4 and TRBJ2-7, with TRBD2 matching over 7 bases. V lost 11 bases, J lost 5 bases, and 12 bases stayed unmatched. CDR3 length: 13 amino acids. CDR3 nucleotides: TGTGCCGTGGGGGGGACCCCCTATAACGAGCAGTACTTC. Translation gives CAVGGTPYNEQYF.

This chain links TRBV5-6 with TRBJ1-5; 7 bases map to TRBD1. V gave up 6 bases and J gave up 0 bases; unmatched junction bases: 24. This CDR3 has 21 residues. The germline V gene encodes CDR1 SGHDT and CDR2 YYEEEE. The CDR3 loop reads CASIFSVDRNPMINSNQPQHF. The CDR3 DNA reads TGTGCCAGCATCTTTTCGGTGGACAGGAATCCAATGATAAATAGCAATCAGCCCCAGCATTTT.

This clonotype was detected only a few times. The V and J genes are TRBV6-5 and TRBJ2-2; the match to TRBD1 covers 7 bases. The CDR3 spans 16 residues. From germline, CDR1 is MNHEY and CDR2 SVGAGI. The V and J ends lost 2 bases and 1 base, in that order; junction bases with no gene match: 4. The CDR3 here is CASSYKGALNTGELFF. The CDR3 coding sequence is TGTGCCAGCAGTTACAAGGGGGCCTTGAACACCGGGGAGCTGTTTTTT.

There are a few counts of this clonotype. The V and J genes are TRBV5-4 and TRBJ1-2; tentative D call: TRBD1 (6 bases). Germline CDR1 and CDR2: SGHNT and YYREEE (reference sequence). V was pared by 0 bases and J by 1 base, with 13 bases between. This CDR3 spans 16 amino acids. The CDR3 nucleotides read TGTGCCAGCAGCTTGGGCCCAGGGGATATTAACTATGGCTACACCTTC. Protein product: CASSLGPGDINYGYTF.

This clonotype was detected ten times or more. The chain couples TRBV27 to TRBJ2-1; 11 positions agree with TRBD2. Trimming took 0 bases from V and 7 from J; bases not matched to a gene: 11. Germline V gives CDR1 MNHEY, CDR2 SMNVEV (reference sequence). CDR3 length equals 18 residues. DNA for the CDR3: TGTGCCAGCAGTTTATCGAATCCCTTAGCGGGGGGGTTTAATGAGCAGTTCTTC. It encodes CASSLSNPLAGGFNEQFF.